This T cell receptor (beta chain) was observed in a study of T cells in Graves' hyperthyroidism and ophthalmopathy. On the study more broadly: Peripheral blood specimens were obtained at initial diagnosis, prior to any treatment.

This clonotype was observed at least ten times. Its antigen remains unidentified. CDR1 and CDR2 (germline): MNHEY, SVGEGT. CDR3 length equals 15 residues. Trimming took 8 bases from V and 4 from J; bases not matched to a gene: 8. Among the patients, aged 18 to 65, hyperthyroidism was newly diagnosed and had lasted under 2 months. Overall study findings and caveats: The model foresaw ophthalmopathy a median about 6.1 months prior to onset. Most thyroid clonotypes expanded above 0.001 appeared in blood too.

The investigators amplified TCR beta CDR3 regions from RNA transcripts. First-round RT-PCR of the TCR CDR3 relied on the HTBI primer set. TCRdb reanalysed the multiplex PCR reads using MiXCR and keeps one entry per CDR3 protein. The table has about 480,000 distinct CDR3 sequences, about an eighth seen once. This sequence joins TRBV6-2 or TRBV6-3 and TRBJ2-3; TRBD2 matches at 11 bases. This TCR came from a woman aged 18 to 35 with Graves' hyperthyroidism. Sequences were obtained from blood. CDR3 sequence reads: CASCPTSGSSDTQYF. CDR3 coding DNA: TGTGCCAGCTGTCCAACTAGCGGGAGTTCAGATACGCAGTATTTT.